The present entry profiles one TCR beta chain with its context. Antigen: not known. The V gene end was trimmed by 5 bases and the J gene end by 4 bases; junction bases not matched to a gene: 10. Germline CDR1 reads SGHNT; CDR2 reads YYREEE (reference sequence). The CDR3 extends over 15 amino acids. TCRdb used MiXCR to reprocess the reads, holding one entry per CDR3 protein. The sample includes 560,000 or so distinct CDR3 sequences, more than 15% seen only once; the top ten take 20% to 30%. This record comes from a study of T cell repertoires in cytomegalovirus infection. About the study: Indications of both CMV infection and matching HLA type were provided by public TCR beta signatures.

Study results and limitations: In two of eight donors, the top clonotype was HLA-C-restricted CMV-specific. Based on cumulative public TCR beta family frequency, carriers of CMV plus the relevant HLA were identified.

Sequenced material: CD8+ T cells from PBMCs. This clonotype was obtained from a human donor in good health (CMV status not recorded). Some clones in this sample may be carry-over from other donors' samples. The chain employs TRBV5-4 and TRBJ1-2, with 8 bases matching TRBD1. The CDR3 region is CASRQGPDRVYGYTF. DNA of the CDR3: TGTGCCAGCAGGCAGGGACCGGACAGGGTCTATGGCTACACCTTC. Full variable domain (missing parts from reference TRBV5-4 and TRBJ1-2): ETGVTQSPTHLIKTRGQQVTLRCSSQSGHNTVSWYQQALGQGPQFIFQYYREEENGRGNFPPRFSGLQFPNYSSELNVNALELDDSALYLCASRQGPDRVYGYTFGSGTRLTVV.